This TCR beta chain was identified in a study of memory CD4+ T cells and cytomegalovirus serostatus. Libraries were prepared by immunoSEQ multiplex PCR; TCRdb keeps only in-frame clonotypes and omits some of them. Among about 50,000 clones, 78% were seen once, and the ten largest hold around 0.77%. Single viable CD3+CD4+CD8-CD45RO+ cells were sorted as the memory CD4+ T cells. This CDR3 has 14 amino acids. Trimming pared 4 bases from V and 1 base from J, leaving 7 bases between. Germline assignment: CDR1 LGHNA and CDR2 YNFKEQ. The receptor was isolated from an adult in good health and CMV-seronegative. V gene TRBV4-2 combines with J gene TRBJ2-2, with unresolved D. The sample consisted of memory CD4+ T cells from blood. This chain's CDR3 is CASSPTGNTGELFF. The CDR3 nucleotides are TGTGCCAGCAGCCCGACCGGGAACACCGGGGAGCTGTTTTTT.